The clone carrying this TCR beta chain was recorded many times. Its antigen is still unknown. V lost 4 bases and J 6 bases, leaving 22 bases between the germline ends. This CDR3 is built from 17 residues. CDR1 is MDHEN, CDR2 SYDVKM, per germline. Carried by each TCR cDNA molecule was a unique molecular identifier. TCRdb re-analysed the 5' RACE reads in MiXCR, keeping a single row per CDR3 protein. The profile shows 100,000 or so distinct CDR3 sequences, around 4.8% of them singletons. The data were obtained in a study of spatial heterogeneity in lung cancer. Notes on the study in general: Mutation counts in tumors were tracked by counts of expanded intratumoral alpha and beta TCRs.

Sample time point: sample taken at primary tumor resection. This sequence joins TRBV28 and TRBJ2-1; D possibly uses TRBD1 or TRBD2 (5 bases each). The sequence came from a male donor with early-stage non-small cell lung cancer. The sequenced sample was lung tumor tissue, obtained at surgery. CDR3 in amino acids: CASSSVYRDPVGNEQFF. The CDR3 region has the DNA TGTGCCAGCAGTTCAGTCTACCGGGACCCCGTAGGCAATGAGCAGTTCTTC.